This TCR beta chain stems from a study of control samples from healthy donors and cancer patients. Germline V CDR1 and CDR2: MRHNA, SNTAGT. Deletions cut 6 bases from V and 4 bases from J, with 18 bases between. This CDR3 has 15 amino acids. Some clones are missing from TCRdb's copy, which holds only in-frame ones; the method was immunoSEQ multiplex PCR. This table holds some 130,000 clones, approximately 89% found once. This sequence was found in a man between 18 and 29 years old in good health. V and J are TRBV6-4 and TRBJ1-1; unclear D gene. Sequenced material: blood. CDR3 protein: CASRKYPGVGTEAFF. The CDR3 coding sequence is TGTGCCAGCAGGAAGTACCCTGGGGTGGGCACTGAAGCTTTCTTT.